A single sample gave rise to the 9 T cell receptor beta chains below, sequenced in a study of T cell responses to AZD1222 COVID-19 vaccine. Measured with immunoSEQ multiplex PCR; TCRdb has only the in-frame clones, and not every one. The sample lists about 19,000 clones, roughly 80% seen once, with around 20% in the top ten. The sequencing used peripheral blood, collected 28 days after the second AZD1222 dose. All receptors derive from an adult who received the AZD1222 COVID-19 vaccine.

This clone has more than one count but fewer than ten. This rearrangement joins TRBV11-2 to TRBJ2-3; TRBD1 aligns across 9 bases. The germline CDR1 and CDR2 sequences are SGHAT and FQNNGV. J was trimmed by 0 bases and V by 6 bases; bases with no gene match: 10. The CDR3 runs to 17 residues. The CDR3 bases are TGTGCCAGCAGACCCGGGACAGGGAAGGCTAGCACAGATACGCAGTATTTT. Protein: CASRPGTGKASTDTQYF.

The V and J genes are TRBV20-1 and TRBJ1-2; the D is unclear. The CDR3 runs 14 residues. Germline V lookup: CDR1 DFQATT, CDR2 SNEGSKA (reference sequence). Trimming pared 3 bases from V and 4 bases from J, leaving 15 bases between. The CDR3 region is CSASALGFSYGYTF. CDR3 in DNA: TGCAGTGCTAGTGCCCTCGGATTTTCCTATGGCTACACCTTC.

The genes are TRBV5-4 and TRBJ1-2; TRBD1 matches 7 bases. J was trimmed by 2 bases and V by 4 bases; bases with no gene match: 8. The CDR3 sequence is 15 residues long. Germline V gene lookup returns CDR1 SGHNT and CDR2 YYREEE (reference sequence). CDR3 in amino acids: CASSPYQTGNYGYTF. The CDR3 DNA follows: TGTGCCAGCAGCCCTTACCAGACAGGGAACTATGGCTACACCTTC.

J is TRBJ2-3 and V is TRBV3-1 (or the pseudogene TRBV3-2), with D unclear. V shed 0 bases and J shed 6 bases, with 10 bases lying between them. The CDR3 loop spans 14 amino acids. Germline V gene data show CDR1 as LGHDT and CDR2 as YNNKEL (reference sequence). The CDR3 DNA is TGTGCCAGCAGCCAAGATTCAGTAGTCGATACGCAGTATTTT. It yields the protein CASSQDSVVDTQYF.

A note on this clone: The junction does not match germline at one end; this may be a read error. The J gene is TRBJ1-4, the V gene TRBV7-8; D gene uncertain. Germline loops: CDR1 SGHVS, CDR2 FQNEAQ. This CDR3 has 13 amino acids. CDR3 in DNA: TGTGCCAGCAGCCTAGCCTCCCGTGAAAAACTGTTTTTT. Translating gives CASSLASREKLFF.

The V call is TRBV6-2 or TRBV6-3, the J call TRBJ2-7; D is possibly TRBD1 (6 bases). CDR1 is MNHEY and CDR2 is SVGEGT in the germline V gene. Deletions cut 2 bases from V and 12 bases from J, with 11 bases between. This CDR3 is 11 amino acids long. DNA of the CDR3: TGTGCCAGCAGTTACCCCGGACAGCTGTACTTC. It specifies CASSYPGQLYF.

The genes are TRBV2 and TRBJ2-3; 7 bases fit TRBD1. V lost 6 bases, J lost 2 bases, and 11 bases stayed unmatched. There are 16 residues in the CDR3. Germline loops: CDR1 SNHLY, CDR2 FYNNEI. CDR3 region: CASRPDRVRATDTQYF. The CDR3 region has the DNA TGTGCCAGCAGGCCCGACAGGGTTAGGGCCACAGATACGCAGTATTTT.

The chain is built from TRBV4-2 and TRBJ2-7; D call uncertain. Germline CDR1 is LGHNA and CDR2 is YNFKEQ. Between the trimmed V and J ends, which lost 2 bases and 3 bases, there was a span of 8 bases. The CDR3 is made up of 13 amino acids. CDR3 sequence reads: CASSQPSVYEQYF. DNA for the CDR3: TGTGCCAGCAGCCAACCGAGCGTCTACGAGCAGTACTTC.

The gene calls are TRBV6-5 and TRBJ1-1; D not resolved. With 5 bases removed from V and 4 bases from J, the gap between germline ends came to 14 bases. Germline CDR1 MNHEY, CDR2 SVGAGI. CDR3 length: 14 amino acids. The CDR3 coding sequence is TGTGCCAGCAGTCCCCGAGCCATTGGCACTGAAGCTTTCTTT. Its translation is CASSPRAIGTEAFF.